This T cell receptor (beta chain) stems from a study of T cell changes during pregnancy in multiple sclerosis. This table comes from immunoSEQ multiplex PCR, and its TCRdb copy is limited to in-frame clones, with some not included. Among tens of thousands of clones listed, approximately 86% were seen once. In its sample, this clone was seen a few times. The clonotype comes from a female donor with multiple sclerosis, enrolled in a pregnancy study. Sequences were derived from peripheral blood, sampled in the first trimester of pregnancy.

CDR3 loop: CASSVATGGTGELFF. In DNA form, the CDR3 reads TGTGCCAGCAGTGTAGCGACAGGGGGCACCGGGGAGCTGTTTTTT. The chain employs TRBV6-1 and TRBJ2-2; 9 positions match TRBD1. Per germline, CDR1 MNHNS and CDR2 SASEGT. This CDR3 spans 15 amino acids. Losses at the gene ends were 4 bases for V and 4 bases for J; bases not matched to a gene: 4.